This T cell receptor beta chain was retrieved from a study of blood T cell repertoires in COVID-19. On the study more broadly: Sources were T cells, B-cell-depleted T cells, or PBMCs; the material itself was cDNA or gDNA.

The study recruited people aged about 18 to 89 years across approximately 23 US areas. The study assigned cohorts using participant-reported clinical history. V was cut by 7 bases and J by 5 bases, with 12 bases left in between. CDR3 length: 13 amino acids. Original processing notes: Nucleated cell counts were estimated from reference gene primer amplification. Sequencing used immunoSEQ multiplex PCR; TCRdb keeps in-frame clones, though not all of them. V, J and clone size are those of that table, while D and trimming were read from the DNA. Counted here are 230,000 or so clones, roughly 90% occurring once; the ten biggest clones make up around 2.7%.

Sequenced: PBMCs or T cells enriched from blood (not recorded which). The rearrangement joins TRBV12-3 or TRBV12-4 to TRBJ1-5, with D possibly TRBD1 on 6 matching bases. This TCR derives from a woman under 40 who had recovered from COVID-19. CDR3 region: CASTEDSHQPQHF. The CDR3 nucleotides read TGTGCCAGCACCGAGGACAGCCATCAGCCCCAGCATTTT.